Presented here are 14 T cell receptor beta chains from one specimen sequenced in a study. TCRdb re-called the RT-PCR reads through MiXCR, storing one row per CDR3 protein. The repertoire includes 650,000 to 800,000 distinct CDR3 sequences, about 14% of them detected once, and around 3.3% sits in the top ten. Sequenced: memory CD4+ T cells from blood. All receptors derive from a female donor in good health, serving as a healthy control.

The chain combines TRBV10-3 with TRBJ1-1; D unresolved. Germline CDR1 and CDR2: ENHRY and SYGVKD. V lost 8 bases and J 0 bases, leaving 10 bases between the germline ends. The CDR3 consists of 13 residues. In nucleotides, the CDR3 is TGTGCCATCGGAGACCGACTGAACACTGAAGCTTTCTTT. Protein sequence: CAIGDRLNTEAFF.

The chain joins TRBV6-1 to TRBJ2-1; 7 nucleotides align to TRBD1. Germline CDR1 and CDR2: MNHNS and SASEGT. The V gene end was trimmed by 2 bases and the J gene end by 4 bases; junction bases not matched to a gene: 8. This CDR3 region has 16 residues. The CDR3 spells CASSEIGWDRYNEQFF. DNA for the CDR3: TGTGCCAGCAGTGAAATAGGGTGGGACAGATACAATGAGCAGTTCTTC.

Only a few counts were recorded for this clonotype. The rearrangement uses TRBV20-1 and TRBJ2-1; 9 bases are shared with TRBD2. The V and J ends lost 0 bases and 6 bases, in that order; junction bases with no gene match: 6. The CDR3 is 15 amino acids. Per germline, CDR1 DFQATT and CDR2 SNEGSKA (reference sequence). The CDR3 DNA sequence: TGCAGTGCTAGAGATTCATCAGCGGGAGGCAATGAGCAGTTCTTC. The encoded protein is CSARDSSAGGNEQFF.

This clonotype was recorded many times. The chain recombines TRBV10-3 with TRBJ1-5; TRBD1 is a possible D gene (6 bases). With 5 bases removed from V and 4 bases from J, the gap between germline ends came to 15 bases. The CDR3 is 15 residues long. Germline V gene data show CDR1 as ENHRY and CDR2 as SYGVKD. CDR3 sequence reads: CAISNDRFGNQPQHF. In nucleotides, the CDR3 is TGTGCCATCAGTAACGACAGGTTTGGAAATCAGCCCCAGCATTTT.

The chain couples TRBV6-5 to TRBJ1-4; D remains ambiguous. CDR1 and CDR2 from the germline V gene are MNHEY and SVGAGI. This CDR3 region has 14 residues. The V and J ends lost 6 bases and 7 bases respectively, with 15 bases between them. The CDR3 region is CASRSDGRSEKLFF. DNA for the CDR3: TGTGCCAGCAGATCGGACGGCCGGAGTGAAAAACTGTTTTTT.

There are a few counts of this clonotype. The J gene is TRBJ2-3, the V gene TRBV20-1; possible D gene TRBD2, 5 bases. Germline V gene lookup returns CDR1 DFQATT and CDR2 SNEGSKA (reference sequence). This CDR3 spans 15 amino acids. V lost 2 bases and J lost 0, with 12 bases in between. In DNA form, the CDR3 reads TGCAGTGCTAGAAGAAGCGGTCTAAGCACAGATACGCAGTATTTT. It is translated as CSARRSGLSTDTQYF.

The table lists this clonotype with a few counts. The chain uses TRBV7-2 and TRBJ1-6; a weak D match, TRBD1 (6 bases). From germline, CDR1 is SGHTA and CDR2 FQGNSA. This CDR3 has 15 residues. V was pared by 0 bases and J by 5 bases, with 8 bases between. The CDR3 DNA reads TGTGCCAGCAGCTTAGCCGGGACAAATAATTCACCCCTCCACTTT. It is translated as CASSLAGTNNSPLHF.

The chain links TRBV20-1 to TRBJ1-2; D is unresolved. Germline lookup yields CDR1 DFQATT and CDR2 SNEGSKA (reference sequence). The V and J ends lost 0 bases and 6 bases respectively, with 14 bases between them. CDR3 length: 14 residues. The DNA for the CDR3 is TGCAGTGCTAGAGATCGGTCGGGTTGGGATGGCTACACCTTC. Encoded protein: CSARDRSGWDGYTF.

This clonotype was seen a few times. The rearrangement joins TRBV20-1 to TRBJ2-1, with 8 bases aligning to TRBD2. V shed 0 bases and J 4 bases; nucleotides not matched to a gene: 2. This CDR3 region has 14 residues. CDR1 DFQATT and CDR2 SNEGSKA come from the germline V gene (reference sequence). DNA of the CDR3: TGCAGTGCTAGAGACACTAGCGGTTACAATGAGCAGTTCTTC. This encodes CSARDTSGYNEQFF.

This clonotype has just a few counts. The V call is TRBV27, the J call TRBJ2-1, with 11 bases fitting TRBD2. CDR3 length: 16 residues. Germline CDR1 MNHEY, CDR2 SMNVEV (reference sequence). The J segment lost 6 bases and the V segment lost 8 bases, leaving 12 bases of the junction unmatched. The CDR3 region is CASGTRGLAASNEQFF. CDR3 nucleotide sequence: TGTGCCAGCGGCACCCGGGGACTAGCGGCCTCCAATGAGCAGTTCTTC.

In its sample, this clonotype was seen a few times. CDR3 sequence (DNA): TGTGCCAGCAGCCCCCATGGGGGGCGCTTCTATGGCTACACCTTC. Its protein is CASSPHGGRFYGYTF. The chain has TRBV9 and TRBJ1-2, with D tentatively TRBD1 (6 bases). CDR1 and CDR2 (germline): SGDLS, YYNGEE. The CDR3 sequence is 15 residues long. Trimming pared 4 bases from V and 4 bases from J, leaving 17 bases between.

This chain links TRBV11-2 with TRBJ1-2; D not certain. The CDR3 extends over 11 amino acids. Germline V gene sequence: CDR1 SGHAT, CDR2 FQNNGV. V lost 3 bases, J lost 13 bases, and 12 bases lay in between. The CDR3 DNA follows: TGTGCCAGCAGCTTCGGTGGGTGGGCCACCTTC. Protein: CASSFGGWATF.

This clonotype came up many times. The V and J genes are TRBV12-3 or TRBV12-4 and TRBJ1-5; 11 nucleotides match TRBD1. There are 14 residues in the CDR3. V gave up 5 bases and J gave up 6 bases; unmatched junction bases: 3. CDR3 region: CASSPGQGGQPQHF. Here the CDR3 DNA reads TGTGCCAGCAGTCCGGGACAGGGGGGTCAGCCCCAGCATTTT.

This sequence joins TRBV5-1 and TRBJ1-1; a possible D gene is TRBD1 (5 bases). The germline V and J ends were trimmed by 0 bases and 0 bases, with 9 bases remaining between them. The germline V gene encodes CDR1 SGHRS and CDR2 YFSETQ. The CDR3 extends over 15 amino acids. CDR3 loop: CASSLDRIMNTEAFF. The CDR3 DNA reads as TGCGCCAGCAGCTTGGACAGGATAATGAACACTGAAGCTTTCTTT.